The rows below give T cell receptor beta chains drawn from one sample of a study of STAT5B mutations in CD4+ large granular lymphocyte leukemia. The repertoire was sequenced with immunoSEQ multiplex PCR; TCRdb's copy has only in-frame clones and lacks some. The top ten hold around 7% of the sample, which has about 31,000 clones, more than 65% seen once. Sequencing used CD4+ T cells from blood buffy coats. All receptors derive from a human donor in good health. Both conserved end residues are part of each CDR3. Fields, in order: CDR3 DNA, CDR3 protein, V gene, D gene, clone size, J gene. The D gene is left open where the match is weak. Rows give clone size only sometimes, using once, few, many, or a class for an expanded clone.

TGTGCCAGCAGCCTACAGGGGTGGGAAGGCTACACCTTC | CASSLQGWEGYTF | TRBV6-6 | TRBD1 | - | TRBJ1-2
TGTGCCAGCACCGGGGCGGGGGTGACAGACTCCTACGAGCAGTACTTC | CASTGAGVTDSYEQYF | TRBV28 | TRBD2 | - | TRBJ2-7
TGTGCCAGCAGGACCCGAGCGGGAGGGGGGTCCAATGAGCAGTTCTTC | CASRTRAGGGSNEQFF | TRBV7-6 | TRBD2 | - | TRBJ2-1
TGTGCCAGCAGTTACCACTACGAGCAGTACTTC | CASSYHYEQYF | TRBV2 | - | few | TRBJ2-7
TGCGCCAGCAGTGGTGGGACAGGGGCAGATACGCAGTATTTT | CASSGGTGADTQYF | TRBV10-1 | TRBD1 | - | TRBJ2-3
TGTGCCAGCAGTGTGGCTCTTAATTACCAAGAGACCCAGTACTTC | CASSVALNYQETQYF | TRBV6-1 | - | few | TRBJ2-5
TGTGCCAGCAGCTACGGACAGGGAATCACCTACGAGCAGTACTTC | CASSYGQGITYEQYF | TRBV7-9 | TRBD1 | - | TRBJ2-7
TGTGCCAGCAGCTTAGCTACAGGGGCCCTGAACACTGAAGCTTTCTTT | CASSLATGALNTEAFF | TRBV7-2 | TRBD1 | once | TRBJ1-1
TGTGCCAGCAGTGAAGCGGGACAGGCCCCCTACAATGAGCAGTTCTTC | CASSEAGQAPYNEQFF | TRBV2 | TRBD1 | - | TRBJ2-1
TGTGCCAGCAGCGAGCGGCGGGTTAGGGCCGGGGAGCTGTTTTTT | CASSERRVRAGELFF | TRBV7-2 | - | - | TRBJ2-2
TGTGCCAGCAGCCCCGGGACAGGGATATCGAACACTGAAGCTTTCTTT | CASSPGTGISNTEAFF | TRBV5-5 | TRBD1 | - | TRBJ1-1
TGTGCCACCAGCCTGGGGACAGCAAATTCACCCCTCCACTTT | CATSLGTANSPLHF | TRBV15 | TRBD1 | - | TRBJ1-6
TGTGCCAGCAGTCGAGGGGCGGGGCCGAACACCGGGGAGCTGTTTTTT | CASSRGAGPNTGELFF | TRBV7-9 | - | - | TRBJ2-2
TGTGCCAGCATCCGGACAGGGGGGTCAGATACGCAGTATTTT | CASIRTGGSDTQYF | TRBV6-1 | TRBD1 | - | TRBJ2-3
TGTGCCAGCAGCCGATGGTTTGGTAAGGGGCAGAACACTGAAGCTTTCTTT | CASSRWFGKGQNTEAFF | TRBV11-2 | - | few | TRBJ1-1
TGCAGCGTTGAAAGGGGACAGGGGCTAGATACGCAGTATTTT | CSVERGQGLDTQYF | TRBV29-1 | TRBD1 | - | TRBJ2-3
TGTGCCAGCAGCTTTCTAGCGGGAGGCACAGATACGCAGTATTTT | CASSFLAGGTDTQYF | TRBV7-9 | TRBD2 | - | TRBJ2-3
TGCGCCAGCAGCCCGGACGGAAGGACGAACACTGAAGCTTTCTTT | CASSPDGRTNTEAFF | TRBV5-1 | - | - | TRBJ1-1
TGTGCCAGTAGTATTAGACAGCAGAACACTGAAGCTTTCTTT | CASSIRQQNTEAFF | TRBV19 | - | - | TRBJ1-1
TGTGCCAGCAGCAAACGACTAGCGGGGGGGGATACGCAGTATTTT | CASSKRLAGGDTQYF | TRBV9 | TRBD2 | - | TRBJ2-3
TGCGCCAGCAGCTTGGACAGCGGGGGAGATACGCAGTATTTT | CASSLDSGGDTQYF | TRBV5-1 | TRBD2 | - | TRBJ2-3
TGTGCCACCAGCAGAATCAGCGGGACCTCCTACAATGAGCAGTTCTTC | CATSRISGTSYNEQFF | TRBV15 | TRBD2 | - | TRBJ2-1
TGTGCCAGCAGTGAATTTACGGGGGTGTATGAGACCCAGTACTTC | CASSEFTGVYETQYF | TRBV6-1 | - | - | TRBJ2-5
TGTGCCAGCAGCCCCGACAGGGTCTATGGCTACACCTTC | CASSPDRVYGYTF | TRBV7-2 | TRBD1 | - | TRBJ1-2
TGTGCCAGCAGCTTAGTAGCGGGGGGGAACACCGGGGAGCTGTTTTTT | CASSLVAGGNTGELFF | TRBV7-2 | TRBD2 | - | TRBJ2-2
TGCGCCAGCAGCTACCTGAGCGAGGGAGCCTACGAGCAGTACTTC | CASSYLSEGAYEQYF | TRBV5-1 | - | - | TRBJ2-7
TGCAGCGTTGCAGGGGGCTTCTCTGGAAACACCATATATTTT | CSVAGGFSGNTIYF | TRBV29-1 | TRBD1 | - | TRBJ1-3
TGTGCCAGCAGCCGTGGAGGGCAGAAGGATTCACCCCTCCACTTT | CASSRGGQKDSPLHF | TRBV7-9 | - | - | TRBJ1-6
TGTGCCAGCAGTGTTGCTCAGGGGCGAGAGACCCAGTACTTC | CASSVAQGRETQYF | TRBV25-1 | - | - | TRBJ2-5
TGCGCCAGCAGCCCCGGGACTAGGACCGAGCAGTTCTTC | CASSPGTRTEQFF | TRBV5-1 | TRBD2 | - | TRBJ2-1
TGTGCCAGCAGCCCCAGTGGGTCCCTTAACTATGGCTACACCTTC | CASSPSGSLNYGYTF | TRBV7-9 | - | - | TRBJ1-2
TGTGCCACGGCCGCCGGGACTAGTAGCCCCCAGTACTTC | CATAAGTSSPQYF | TRBV15 | TRBD2 | - | TRBJ2-5
TGCAGCGCACAGCGATTCGGGCGCCCAGATACGCAGTATTTT | CSAQRFGRPDTQYF | TRBV29-1 | - | - | TRBJ2-3
TGTGCCAGTAGTATAGAACAGTTCTACAATGAGCAGTTCTTC | CASSIEQFYNEQFF | TRBV19 | - | - | TRBJ2-1
TGCGCCAGCAGCTTGAGGCCCGTGAGAGGACAAGAGACCCAGTACTTC | CASSLRPVRGQETQYF | TRBV5-1 | - | - | TRBJ2-5
TGCAGCGTTGAGGCCCGGGTGGGCAATGAGCAGTTCTTC | CSVEARVGNEQFF | TRBV29-1 | - | - | TRBJ2-1
TGTGCCAGCAGTTCATATAACAGGGGGCTGGGCTACACCTTC | CASSSYNRGLGYTF | TRBV25-1 | TRBD1 | - | TRBJ1-2
TGTGCCAGCAGCTTATTCTCGGGCGGAGAGACCCAGTACTTC | CASSLFSGGETQYF | TRBV7-2 | - | - | TRBJ2-5
TGTGCCAGCAGCGTAGGAGGAGCGGGCCGGGATACGCAGTATTTT | CASSVGGAGRDTQYF | TRBV9 | - | - | TRBJ2-3
TGTGCCAGCAGTTCCTGGTACCAAGAGACCCAGTACTTC | CASSSWYQETQYF | TRBV27 | - | - | TRBJ2-5
TGTGCCAGCAGCCGCCGACTTAACTACAATGAGCAGTTCTTC | CASSRRLNYNEQFF | TRBV14 | - | - | TRBJ2-1
TGTGCCAGCAGTGAAGTCGGGCGGGGGGGCCTCAAACACAATGAGCAGTTCTTC | CASSEVGRGGLKHNEQFF | TRBV25-1 | TRBD2 | - | TRBJ2-1
TGTGCCAGCAGCTTAGGGCAGGACCAAGAGACCCAGTACTTC | CASSLGQDQETQYF | TRBV7-6 | - | - | TRBJ2-5
TGTGCCAGCTCACCGGTGGAGTTCTCACCCCTCCACTTT | CASSPVEFSPLHF | TRBV18 | - | few | TRBJ1-6
TGCGCCAGCACCAGGGACGGACGTAATGAAAAACTGTTTTTT | CASTRDGRNEKLFF | TRBV10-1 | - | once | TRBJ1-4
TGTGCCAGCAGCTCCCGCGGGACAGGGGACACTGAAGCTTTCTTT | CASSSRGTGDTEAFF | TRBV5-8 | TRBD1 | - | TRBJ1-1
TGTGCCAGCAGCTTAGCTTCCTCGAACTACGAGCAGTACTTC | CASSLASSNYEQYF | TRBV7-2 | - | - | TRBJ2-7
TGTGCCATTGGGGGCTACGAGCAGTACTTC | CAIGGYEQYF | TRBV2 | - | - | TRBJ2-7
TGTGCCAGCTTAAGAGGGCCGGGACAGTCGAACACCGGGGAGCTGTTTTTT | CASLRGPGQSNTGELFF | TRBV7-9 | TRBD1 | - | TRBJ2-2
TGTGCCACCAGCAGAGGTGGGCCGAGCGCCGGGGAGCTGTTTTTT | CATSRGGPSAGELFF | TRBV15 | - | - | TRBJ2-2
TGTGCCAGCAGCGAGCGAGACAGGGGATGGCAAGAGACCCAGTACTTC | CASSERDRGWQETQYF | TRBV5-4 | TRBD1 | once | TRBJ2-5
TGCAGCGGTGTGGGTCACACTGAAGCTTTCTTT | CSGVGHTEAFF | TRBV29-1 | - | few | TRBJ1-1